The 10 T cell receptor beta chains presented below share a single source sample, sequenced in a study of shared clonotypes between healthy human individuals. The data were produced by immunoSEQ multiplex PCR, yet TCRdb's version contains in-frame clones alone and is incomplete. Of under 2,500,000 clones in the sample, about 94% are singletons; the top ten hold around 0.13%. Sequencing input: naive CD4+ T cells sorted from blood. Described subset: CD45RA+ positively selected. These receptors were collected from a man between 18 and 29 years old in good health.

The chain has TRBV5-1 and TRBJ1-2; D remains ambiguous. The CDR3 has 18 residues. Trimming left V 0 bases short and J 2 bases short, with 20 bases between. Per germline, CDR1 SGHRS and CDR2 YFSETQ. CDR3 residues: CASSLDPTRQYQNYGYTF. The CDR3 DNA follows: TGCGCCAGCAGCTTGGACCCCACGAGGCAGTACCAGAACTATGGCTACACCTTC.

This chain connects TRBV6-5 to TRBJ1-5; 7 bases fit TRBD1. Germline V gives CDR1 MNHEY, CDR2 SVGAGI. Unmatched junction bases numbered 3, after V lost 6 bases and J lost 4 bases. The CDR3 sequence is 13 residues long. The CDR3 DNA sequence: TGTGCCAGCAGCGGGACAGAAAATCAGCCCCAGCATTTT. Translated: CASSGTENQPQHF.

The chain combines TRBV7-9 with TRBJ1-4; D is perhaps TRBD1 (6 bases). Germline CDR1 SEHNR, CDR2 FQNEAQ (reference sequence). The CDR3 runs 14 residues. V was cut by 2 bases and J by 8 bases, with 12 bases left in between. The CDR3 nucleotides are TGTGCCAGCAGCTTACAGGGGTTGGGGGAAAAACTGTTTTTT. This gives the protein CASSLQGLGEKLFF.

J is TRBJ2-3 and V is TRBV19, with D perhaps TRBD1 (6 bases). CDR3 length: 17 amino acids. The ends were cut back, 5 bases at V and 3 bases at J, with 21 bases in the middle. CDR1 LNHDA and CDR2 SQIVND come from the germline V gene (reference sequence). CDR3 loop: CASSSPFGQRATDTQYF. The CDR3 nucleotides read TGTGCCAGTAGTTCCCCCTTCGGACAGAGAGCTACAGATACGCAGTATTTT.

This clone appeared a single time. The J gene is TRBJ2-5, the V gene TRBV7-2; 9 bases are a match to TRBD1. V trimming: 1 base; J trimming: 3 bases; junction bases outside the gene matches: 3. Germline V gene data show CDR1 as SGHTA and CDR2 as FQGNSA. The CDR3 length is 15 residues. CDR3 amino acids: CASSLGDRDEETQYF. In DNA form, the CDR3 reads TGTGCCAGCAGCTTAGGGGACAGGGATGAAGAGACCCAGTACTTC.

The chain recombines TRBV27 with TRBJ2-5; maybe TRBD1 (6 bases). Germline V gives CDR1 MNHEY, CDR2 SMNVEV (reference sequence). The CDR3 loop spans 13 amino acids. The germline V and J ends were trimmed by 5 bases and 5 bases, with 12 bases remaining between them. The CDR3 DNA follows: TGTGCCAGCAGTCACGACAGGTTTGAGACCCAGTACTTC. Residues: CASSHDRFETQYF.

This rearrangement joins TRBV6-6 to TRBJ2-5; 7 bases map to TRBD1. This CDR3 contains 14 residues. Losses at the gene ends were 2 bases for V and 5 bases for J; bases not matched to a gene: 5. Germline V gene data show CDR1 as MNHNY and CDR2 as SVGAGI (reference sequence). The CDR3: CASSYGQAGETQYF. CDR3 in DNA: TGTGCCAGCAGTTACGGACAGGCCGGGGAGACCCAGTACTTC.

The rearrangement links TRBV11-2 to TRBJ2-5; 13 bases are shared with TRBD2. Germline V gives CDR1 SGHAT, CDR2 FQNNGV. CDR3 length equals 15 residues. The junction had 1 base not matched to a gene; V was cut back by 0 bases and J by 6 bases. CDR3: CASSLETSGRKTQYF. In DNA, the CDR3 is TGTGCCAGCAGCTTAGAGACTAGCGGGAGGAAGACCCAGTACTTC.

In DNA, the CDR3 is TGTGCCAGCAGCGGGGGGACAGGGGGCCTGGGCCAATCCTATGGCTACACCTTC. Protein: CASSGGTGGLGQSYGYTF. J is TRBJ1-2 and V is TRBV5-4; 12 positions match TRBD1. CDR1 is SGHNT and CDR2 is YYREEE in the germline V gene (reference sequence). The CDR3 is 18 amino acids. Losses at the gene ends were 4 bases for V and 4 bases for J; bases not matched to a gene: 14.

A note on this clone: Sequence at one end of the junction differs from germline and may be a read error. The chain uses TRBV7-7 and TRBJ2-2; TRBD1 is a possible D gene (5 bases). CDR3 length equals 13 residues. Germline lookup yields CDR1 SSHAT and CDR2 FNYEAQ (reference sequence). This CDR3 is CASSLGQGGELFF. Here the CDR3 DNA reads TGTGCTAGCAGCTTAGGCCAGGGTGGGGAGCTGTTTTTT.